This T cell receptor beta chain is drawn from a study of metastatic and nonmetastatic thyroid tumors. For the study at large: Patients with malignant and benign thyroid disease provided blood and tumor or nodule tissue, whose repertoires were compared.

Authors' processing steps: Clinicopathological groups supplied CDR3 differences that were used to build a distant-metastasis classifier for papillary thyroid cancer. TCRdb called clones again from the PCR reads with MiXCR. The V and J calls come from TCRdb's annotation, not from the publication. The sample lists tens of thousands of clones; approximately 18% were seen once. In this sample, this clone turned up many times. Its antigen is as yet unknown. Study results and limitations: The study reportedly found significantly higher TCR beta diversity in malignant thyroid tumors than benign nodules, in blood and tumor.

Every patient underwent thyroid surgery untreated. Trimming cost V 3 bases and J 1 base; bases outside gene matches: 4. The V gene's germline CDR1 is KGHSH and CDR2 LQKENI. This CDR3 has 15 residues. Specimen: blood. The rearrangement uses TRBV18 and TRBJ2-5, with 8 bases aligning to TRBD2. This TCR derives from a male donor with papillary thyroid cancer or a benign thyroid nodule (not recorded which). Some clones in this sample may be carry-over from other donors' samples. CDR3 sequence (DNA): TGTGCCAGCTCACCGAGCCGGGAGGGCCAAGAGACCCAGTACTTC. It codes for CASSPSREGQETQYF.